This T cell receptor (beta chain) is from a study of cytomegalovirus exposure and HLA in healthy donors. Method: immunoSEQ multiplex PCR; TCRdb's copy keeps in-frame clones and lacks some. The sample records 150,000 to 180,000 clones, about 86% being singletons. General study results and limits: Through in vitro validation, three CMV-associated chains were shown to be specific for CMV antigens.

Concerning this clone itself: Its specificity is unknown.

The V gene's germline CDR1 is LGHNA and CDR2 YNFKEQ. CDR3 length: 14 amino acids. V dropped 0 bases and J dropped 3 bases, with 8 bases sitting between them. The chain carries TRBV4-2 and TRBJ1-1; D might be TRBD1 (6 bases). The specimen was PBMCs. This receptor was taken from a young man in good health and CMV-seropositive. CDR3 DNA sequence: TGTGCCAGCAGCCAAGACCAGGGGCACACTGAAGCTTTCTTT. Protein sequence: CASSQDQGHTEAFF.